This TCR beta chain originates from a study of response to subunit inactivated influenza vaccine. TCRdb re-called the RT-PCR reads through MiXCR, storing one row per CDR3 protein. This table has some 500,000 distinct CDR3 sequences, about 15% appearing once. Source: CD4+ T cells sorted from PBMCs, taken around 2 years after vaccination. This TCR was sampled from a man between 50 and 75 years old who received an inactivated influenza vaccine.

Written as DNA, the CDR3 is TGTGCCAGCAGTGAATCAGGGGGCCCAGATACGCAGTATTTT. It is translated as CASSESGGPDTQYF. J is TRBJ2-3 and V is TRBV2, with 8 bases lining up with TRBD1. In germline, CDR1 is SNHLY, CDR2 FYNNEI. Losses at the gene ends were 2 bases for V and 4 bases for J; bases not matched to a gene: 2. CDR3 size: 14 residues.